This T cell receptor (beta chain) is from a study of spatial heterogeneity in lung cancer. Every molecule of TCR cDNA had its own unique molecular identifier. TCRdb reprocessed the 5' RACE reads via MiXCR and lists one record per CDR3 protein. Counted here are 110,000 or so distinct CDR3 sequences, roughly 10% occurring once; the ten biggest clones make up roughly 26%. This clonotype has more than one count but fewer than ten. Its antigen is unidentified. Broader study findings: Ubiquitous expanded tumor TCRs were seen in blood more at resection than at follow-up.

The ends lost 6 bases at V and 3 bases at J; junction bases unmatched: 11. From germline, CDR1 is MDHEN and CDR2 SYDVKM. The CDR3 runs 15 residues. Time point defined: blood at routine non-recurrence follow-up after resection. Unsorted whole RNA of tumor, nontumor lung or frozen PBMC was sequenced. This chain connects TRBV28 to TRBJ2-7, with 7 nucleotides matching TRBD1. The clonotype comes from a female donor with early-stage non-small cell lung cancer. Sample: PBMCs, taken at follow-up. CDR3 DNA: TGTGCCAGCAGCGCGCCCGGGACAGTGGGCTACGAGCAGTACTTC. This sequence encodes CASSAPGTVGYEQYF.